Listed below are T cell receptor beta chains from one sample, sequenced in a study of T cells after yellow fever vaccination. In TCRdb, the 5' RACE reads were re-called with MiXCR into one record per CDR3 protein. Here the sample spans 300,000 to 400,000 distinct CDR3 sequences, around 13% being singletons. Material: CD4+ T cells sorted from PBMCs, obtained 15 days after the yellow fever booster vaccination. The receptors originated from a man aged 18 to 29 who received the YFV17D yellow fever vaccine. Both conserved end residues are part of each CDR3. The order of the fields is V gene, J gene, clone size, D gene, CDR3 protein, CDR3 DNA. A D gene is named only where the DNA matches it firmly. Clone size appears in some rows only: once, few, many, or a class for an expanded clone.

TRBV5-4	TRBJ2-2	-	TRBD1	CASSVGQGTNTGELFF	TGTGCCAGCAGCGTTGGACAGGGGACGAACACCGGGGAGCTGTTTTTT
TRBV7-9	TRBJ1-1	-	TRBD1	CASSWGVQGFTEAFF	TGTGCCAGCAGCTGGGGGGTACAGGGGTTTACTGAAGCTTTCTTT
TRBV4-2	TRBJ2-1	-	TRBD2	CASSPWTSGGNNEQFF	TGTGCCAGCAGCCCCTGGACTAGCGGGGGGAACAATGAGCAGTTCTTC
TRBV6-2/TRBV6-3	TRBJ2-1	-	TRBD2	CASSPQRGGLGEQFF	TGTGCCAGCAGTCCCCAGCGGGGGGGCTTAGGTGAGCAGTTCTTC
TRBV19	TRBJ2-7	-	TRBD1	CASTETGWYEQYF	TGTGCCAGTACCGAGACAGGGTGGTACGAGCAGTACTTC
TRBV7-2	TRBJ2-1	-	-	CASRPPGRLNEQFF	TGTGCCAGCAGGCCGCCGGGCCGTTTAAATGAGCAGTTCTTC
TRBV6-5	TRBJ2-5	few	TRBD1	CASRNRGQETQYF	TGTGCCAGCAGAAACAGGGGGCAAGAGACCCAGTACTTC
TRBV7-2	TRBJ2-7	few	-	CASSEYRVYEQYF	TGTGCCAGCAGCGAATACAGGGTCTACGAGCAGTACTTC
TRBV6-2/TRBV6-3	TRBJ1-1	few	TRBD1	CASSYRTQRQGRSEAFF	TGTGCCAGCAGTTACCGAACACAGAGACAGGGGAGATCCGAAGCTTTCTTT
TRBV7-2	TRBJ1-3	few	-	CASSLRGGAGNTIYF	TGTGCCAGCAGCTTACGTGGGGGGGCTGGAAACACCATATATTTT
TRBV3-1	TRBJ2-3	few	TRBD2	CASSQDAGGTDTQYF	TGTGCCAGCAGCCAAGATGCGGGGGGCACAGATACGCAGTATTTT
TRBV4-2	TRBJ2-1	-	TRBD2	CASAGGSSYNEQFF	TGTGCCAGCGCCGGGGGGAGCTCCTACAATGAGCAGTTCTTC
TRBV27	TRBJ2-3	-	-	CASRAAFSTDTQYF	TGTGCCAGCCGCGCGGCATTTAGCACAGATACGCAGTATTTT
TRBV20-1	TRBJ2-5	once	TRBD2	CSAETSGVETQYF	TGCAGTGCTGAGACTAGCGGGGTTGAGACCCAGTACTTC
TRBV20-1	TRBJ1-2	few	-	CSATKGSYGYTF	TGCAGTGCTACAAAAGGGAGCTATGGCTACACCTTC
TRBV6-6	TRBJ2-3	-	-	CASSSPNDRNTQYF	TGTGCCAGCAGTTCCCCCAACGACCGCAATACGCAGTATTTT
TRBV4-1	TRBJ2-2	few	-	CASSQGQGPTGELFF	TGCGCCAGCAGCCAAGGGCAGGGACCAACCGGGGAGCTGTTTTTT
TRBV7-9	TRBJ2-1	few	-	CASSLLLEQFF	TGTGCCAGCAGCCTCCTTCTTGAGCAGTTCTTC
TRBV24-1	TRBJ2-3	many	-	CATSSTYTDTQYF	TGTGCCACCAGTTCGACTTACACAGATACGCAGTATTTT
TRBV20-1	TRBJ1-4	-	-	CSARDYTTNEKLFF	TGCAGTGCTAGAGATTATACAACTAATGAAAAACTGTTTTTT
TRBV19	TRBJ2-2	-	-	CASNQRDFVTGELFF	TGTGCCAGTAATCAAAGGGACTTTGTCACCGGGGAGCTGTTTTTT
TRBV7-2	TRBJ1-2	many	-	CASSPGRPYGYTF	TGTGCCAGCAGCCCGGGGCGTCCCTATGGCTACACCTTC
TRBV6-2/TRBV6-3	TRBJ2-2	-	-	CASGGYYTGELFF	TGTGCCAGCGGGGGGTACTACACCGGGGAGCTGTTTTTT
TRBV7-3	TRBJ2-1	few	-	CARRGPWEQFF	TGTGCCAGAAGGGGACCTTGGGAGCAGTTCTTC
TRBV7-2	TRBJ2-5	few	-	CASSLALSTGIETQYF	TGTGCCAGCAGTCTCGCCCTTTCCACCGGGATAGAGACCCAGTACTTC
TRBV15	TRBJ2-2	few	TRBD1	CATSRGDRGPGELFF	TGTGCCACCAGCAGAGGAGACAGGGGGCCCGGGGAGCTGTTTTTT
TRBV2	TRBJ1-5	few	TRBD1	CASSERTGEQPQHF	TGTGCCAGCAGTGAAAGGACAGGGGAACAGCCCCAGCATTTT
TRBV20-1	TRBJ2-1	-	TRBD2	CSAIPGLANEQFF	TGCAGTGCCATACCGGGACTAGCCAATGAGCAGTTCTTC
TRBV5-6	TRBJ2-5	-	TRBD1	CASSSTPPRDRDRETQYF	TGTGCCAGCAGCTCAACCCCACCTCGGGACAGGGACCGGGAGACCCAGTACTTC
TRBV5-1	TRBJ1-2	many	-	CASSLLSGGEDGYTF	TGCGCCAGCAGCTTGCTGTCCGGGGGAGAGGACGGCTACACCTTC
TRBV5-6	TRBJ2-7	few	-	CASSPSTVEQYF	TGTGCCAGCAGCCCCAGCACGGTCGAGCAGTACTTC
TRBV7-2	TRBJ1-2	-	-	CASSLYWGGAADYGYTF	TGTGCCAGCAGCTTATACTGGGGGGGCGCCGCTGACTATGGCTACACCTTC
TRBV20-1	TRBJ2-5	-	TRBD1	CSAELGQGKETQYF	TGCAGTGCGGAATTAGGACAGGGAAAAGAGACCCAGTACTTC
TRBV7-9	TRBJ2-3	few	-	CASSSEGPGDTQYF	TGTGCCAGCAGCTCCGAGGGGCCGGGAGATACGCAGTATTTT
TRBV6-2/TRBV6-3	TRBJ1-5	-	-	CASSGKNLGAQHF	TGTGCCAGCAGTGGAAAAAACTTAGGGGCCCAGCATTTT
TRBV30	TRBJ2-5	-	-	CAWNLDSQETQYF	TGTGCCTGGAATCTTGATAGCCAAGAGACCCAGTACTTC
TRBV5-6	TRBJ2-3	-	-	CASSLWDRTDTQYF	TGTGCCAGCAGCTTGTGGGACCGCACAGATACGCAGTATTTT
TRBV5-1	TRBJ1-1	-	TRBD1	CASSLPGQGSRYTEAFF	TGCGCCAGCAGCTTGCCTGGACAGGGATCCCGATACACTGAAGCTTTCTTT
TRBV7-2	TRBJ2-4	-	-	CASSLDQGGVYF	TGTGCCAGCAGCTTAGACCAGGGGGGCGTGTACTTC
TRBV12-3/TRBV12-4	TRBJ1-1	-	-	CASSYMGGTEAFF	TGTGCCAGCAGTTATATGGGCGGCACTGAAGCTTTCTTT
TRBV6-4	TRBJ2-3	-	TRBD2	CASSDPSGGTDTQYF	TGTGCCAGCAGTGACCCTAGCGGGGGGACAGATACGCAGTATTTT
TRBV6-2/TRBV6-3	TRBJ2-2	few	TRBD1	CASRPRRGTGNLNTGELFF	TGTGCCAGCAGACCTCGTCGTGGGACAGGCAACTTGAACACCGGGGAGCTGTTTTTT
TRBV28	TRBJ2-3	-	-	CASSSENRRTQYF	TGTGCCAGCAGTTCCGAAAACCGCAGGACGCAGTATTTT
TRBV20-1	TRBJ1-6	-	-	CSARPWGGKAYNSPLHF	TGCAGTGCTAGACCTTGGGGGGGGAAGGCCTATAATTCACCCCTCCACTTT
TRBV6-5	TRBJ1-5	-	-	CASSYSGVHQPQHF	TGTGCCAGCAGTTACTCCGGGGTGCATCAGCCCCAGCATTTT
TRBV18	TRBJ1-6	few	TRBD1	CASSPGQGGSPLHF	TGCGCCAGCAGCCCGGGACAGGGAGGCTCACCCCTCCACTTT
TRBV7-8	TRBJ1-5	once	-	CASSLSVSDNQPQHF	TGTGCCAGCAGCTTATCGGTCTCAGATAATCAGCCCCAGCATTTT
TRBV7-6	TRBJ2-1	few	TRBD2	CASSPGLAGGPREQFF	TGTGCCAGCAGCCCGGGACTAGCGGGGGGGCCCCGGGAGCAGTTCTTC
TRBV4-1	TRBJ1-2	-	-	CASSRSRDYGYTF	TGCGCCAGCAGCCGGTCCCGGGACTATGGCTACACCTTC
TRBV7-2	TRBJ2-6	few	-	CASSPDATGANVLTF	TGTGCCAGCAGCCCGGACGCAACTGGGGCCAACGTCCTGACTTTC
TRBV7-2	TRBJ2-3	many	-	CASSLEYVGNTQYF	TGTGCCAGCAGCTTAGAATATGTAGGGAATACGCAGTATTTT